A single sample is the source of the 17 T cell receptor beta chains below, sequenced in a study of blood T cell repertoires in COVID-19. TCRdb keeps only in-frame clones here, not all; method: immunoSEQ multiplex PCR. The table lists 150,000 to 200,000 clones, around 83% of them singletons. Sample: peripheral blood. The receptors derive from a young man with acute or convalescent COVID-19.

V usage is TRBV9 and J usage is TRBJ2-1; 12 nucleotides line up with TRBD2. Trimming took 0 bases from V and 3 from J; bases not matched to a gene: 4. In germline, CDR1 is SGDLS, CDR2 YYNGEE. The CDR3 runs 17 residues. The CDR3 DNA sequence: TGTGCCAGCAGCGTAGGGCTAGCGGGGGGGCTCTACAATGAGCAGTTCTTC. It specifies CASSVGLAGGLYNEQFF.

This chain uses TRBV18 with TRBJ1-6; tentative D call: TRBD1 (6 bases). The V end lost 5 bases, the J end lost 6 bases, and 17 bases lay between the germline ends. The CDR3 runs to 16 residues. The V gene's germline CDR1 is KGHSH and CDR2 LQKENI. CDR3 loop: CASSAEQGNLNSPLHF. CDR3 in DNA: TGTGCCAGCTCAGCAGAACAGGGTAACCTTAATTCACCCCTCCACTTT.

This chain links TRBV29-1 with TRBJ2-7, with 7 bases matching TRBD2. The CDR3 loop spans 14 amino acids. Germline CDR1 SQVTM, CDR2 ANQGSEA. CDR3: CNKSAGPENYEQYV. The CDR3 nucleotides read TGCAACAAATCAGCGGGGCCCGAGAACTACGAGCAGTACGTC.

The genes are TRBV19 and TRBJ1-2; a weak D match, TRBD1 (5 bases). Germline CDR1 is LNHDA and CDR2 is SQIVND (reference sequence). This CDR3 is built from 15 residues. Trimming pared 5 bases from V and 0 bases from J, leaving 13 bases between. The CDR3 spells CASSHQTDPNYGYTF. The CDR3 nucleotides read TGTGCCAGTAGTCACCAGACAGATCCTAACTATGGCTACACCTTC.

The rearrangement joins TRBV7-9 to TRBJ1-1; 7 nucleotides match TRBD1. Germline values: CDR1 SEHNR, CDR2 FQNEAQ (reference sequence). This CDR3 has 14 amino acids. Trimming took 5 bases from V and 1 from J; bases not matched to a gene: 4. CDR3 DNA sequence: TGTGCCAGCAGCCCTTGGGACAGGAACACTGAAGCTTTCTTT. Translated: CASSPWDRNTEAFF.

The chain links TRBV7-9 to TRBJ1-6, with 9 bases that match TRBD1. Germline V gene data show CDR1 as SEHNR and CDR2 as FQNEAQ (reference sequence). Trimming removed 1 base from V and 5 bases from J; junction bases left unmatched: 0. There are 15 residues in the CDR3. Here the CDR3 DNA reads TGTGCCAGCAGCTTAGGGACAGGGGATAATTCACCCCTCCACTTT. Amino acids: CASSLGTGDNSPLHF.

The genes are TRBV28 and TRBJ1-2, with a weak D call TRBD1 (6 bases). This CDR3 comprises 15 residues. Between the trimmed V and J ends, which lost 2 bases and 6 bases, there was a span of 16 bases. Germline V CDR1 and CDR2: MDHEN, SYDVKM. The CDR3 DNA reads TGTGCCAGCAGTTTACATGGCACAGGGAGGGATGGCTACACCTTC. It codes for CASSLHGTGRDGYTF.

The chain is built from TRBV6-5 and TRBJ1-3; the D gene is possibly TRBD1 (5 bases). V lost 2 bases and J 0 bases, leaving 11 bases between the germline ends. The length of the CDR3 is 16 residues. CDR1 MNHEY and CDR2 SVGAGI come from the germline V gene. The CDR3 DNA follows: TGTGCCAGCAGTTACCAGGGCCCTAGCTCTGGAAACACCATATATTTT. It is translated as CASSYQGPSSGNTIYF.

V is TRBV6-2 or TRBV6-3 and J is TRBJ2-2; D gene unclear. Germline-derived CDR1 and CDR2 are MNHEY and SVGEGT. Trimming shortened V by 0 bases and J by 1 base, and 6 bases separated the two germline ends. There are 15 residues in the CDR3. CDR3 coding DNA: TGTGCCAGCAGTTACTCTCCCGGGAACACCGGGGAGCTGTTTTTT. Protein product: CASSYSPGNTGELFF.

The V call is TRBV5-4, the J call TRBJ1-5; no reliable D call. Germline CDR1 and CDR2: SGHNT and YYREEE (reference sequence). Trimming stripped 1 base from V and 5 bases from J, with 10 bases between. This CDR3 is 14 amino acids long. CDR3 bases: TGTGCCAGCAGCTTGTTCGGAGATGATCAGCCCCAGCATTTT. This encodes CASSLFGDDQPQHF.

This clone was recorded once. This chain connects TRBV1 to TRBJ1-2. TRBV1 is reported as a pseudogene. The CDR3 spans 15 residues. CDR3 DNA sequence: TGCACCAGCAGCCAGAGGGCCGACGGCGACTATGGCTACACCTTC. Translated: CTSSQRADGDYGYTF.

V gene TRBV6-4 combines with J gene TRBJ1-3; 9 bases agree with TRBD1. The CDR3 has 16 amino acids. Germline V CDR1 and CDR2: MRHNA, SNTAGT. V lost 6 bases, J lost 3 bases, and 9 bases stayed unmatched. DNA for the CDR3: TGTGCCAGCAGCATCGATGGGGACAGGGATGGAAACACCATATATTTT. It encodes CASSIDGDRDGNTIYF.

The chain combines TRBV5-5 with TRBJ1-5, with D uncertain. The CDR3 runs to 15 residues. Germline V gene sequence: CDR1 SGHKS, CDR2 YYEKEE (reference sequence). Trimming removed 5 bases from V and 2 bases from J, with 14 bases in between. The CDR3 coding sequence is TGTGCCAGCAGTACCCGGGGTGATCGCAATCAGCCCCAGCATTTT. It encodes CASSTRGDRNQPQHF. The full variable domain, completed using reference TRBV5-5 and TRBJ1-5, is DAGVTQSPTHLIKTRGQQVTLRCSPISGHKSVSWYQQVLGQGPQFIFQYYEKEERGRGNFPDRFSARQFPNYSSELNVNALLLGDSALYLCASSTRGDRNQPQHFGDGTRLSIL.

This rearrangement joins TRBV13 to TRBJ1-6; possibly TRBD1 for D (5 bases). Trimming took 5 bases from V and 7 from J, leaving 21 bases between them. The CDR3 extends over 17 amino acids. Germline CDR1 is PRHDT and CDR2 is FYEKMQ (reference sequence). DNA of the CDR3: TGTGCCAGCAGCCCCTGGGGAGAGGCTCGGGGGAATTCACCCCTCCACTTT. Translating gives CASSPWGEARGNSPLHF.

This chain uses TRBV7-6 with TRBJ2-2; 12 bases match TRBD1. This CDR3 is 19 amino acids long. V was pared by 2 bases and J by 1 base, with 8 bases of the junction left unmatched. Germline values: CDR1 SGHVS, CDR2 FNYEAQ. The DNA for the CDR3 is TGTGCCAGCAGCTTAAGAGGGACAGGGGGCGGTTTGAACACCGGGGAGCTGTTTTTT. This sequence encodes CASSLRGTGGGLNTGELFF.

The V gene is TRBV6-5, the J gene TRBJ1-2; TRBD1 might be the D (5 bases). Germline V CDR1 and CDR2: MNHEY, SVGAGI. Trimming pared 6 bases from V and 5 bases from J, leaving 16 bases between. CDR3 length equals 14 residues. This chain's CDR3 is CASSDPSRGYGYTF. CDR3 DNA: TGTGCCAGCAGCGACCCCTCCCGGGGGTATGGCTACACCTTC.

This sequence joins TRBV19 and TRBJ2-3; 16 bases are shared with TRBD2. Trimming at V came to 4 bases and at J to 6 bases, leaving 10 bases not matched to a gene. CDR1 is LNHDA and CDR2 is SQIVND in the germline V gene (reference sequence). The CDR3 contains 18 residues. The CDR3 DNA is TGTGCCAGTAGTAAACCGGGACTAGCGGGGGGGGCCATGGATACGCAGTATTTT. It is translated as CASSKPGLAGGAMDTQYF. Filled out from reference TRBV19 and TRBJ2-3, the complete variable domain reads DGGITQSPKYLFRKEGQNVTLSCEQNLNHDAMYWYRQDPGQGLRLIYYSQIVNDFQKGDIAEGYSVSREKKESFPLTVTSAQKNPTAFYLCASSKPGLAGGAMDTQYFGPGTRLTVL.